Detailed here is one T cell receptor (beta chain). This sample is part of a study of Ad26.COV2.S vaccination and SARS-CoV-2 variants. Clones were sequenced by immunoSEQ multiplex PCR, and TCRdb holds only the in-frame ones, with some missing. The table includes about 400,000 clones, under 90% detected once. Treatment here: over 15 received Ad26.COV2.S at low or high dose, single or two shots; about 5 received placebo; per-sample allocation not given. At day 63 after the first vaccine or placebo injection, samples were drawn. This adult donor, from Boston, was 18-55 years old. The source of this sequence is a person between 18 and 65 years old who received the Ad26.COV2.S COVID-19 vaccine or a placebo. The sequenced sample was peripheral blood, obtained in a trial of Ad26.COV2.S vaccine versus placebo.

Here the CDR3 reads CASSHPSAEQFF. DNA for the CDR3: TGCGCCAGCAGCCATCCTAGCGCTGAGCAGTTCTTC. This chain joins TRBV5-1 and TRBJ2-1; perhaps TRBD2 as D (6 bases). V was trimmed by 4 bases and J by 9 bases, leaving 11 bases between them. The CDR3 runs to 12 residues. CDR1 and CDR2 from the germline V gene are SGHRS and YFSETQ.